A selection of T cell receptor beta chains follows, all from one sample in a study of CD8 T cells in ankylosing spondylitis. TCRdb re-called the 5' RACE reads with MiXCR, one entry per CDR3 protein. The sample lists some 220,000 distinct CDR3 sequences; 7.3% were seen once. Sequencing was performed on blood, either unsorted or a sorted T cell fraction (not recorded which). Receptor source: a male donor with ankylosing spondylitis. The CDR3 runs from the conserved cysteine through the conserved F or W. The size of a clone is reported for some rows only, either as once, few or many, or as a class for expanded clones.

clone_size j_call v_call cdr3_aa
many TRBJ1-1 TRBV5-1 CASSLARGGRTIGAFF
few TRBJ2-1 TRBV20-1 CSARDFYNEQFF
many TRBJ1-1 TRBV7-9 CASSLATGIVGKTEAFF
many TRBJ1-4 TRBV4-3 CASSHKGASNEKLFF
many TRBJ1-4 TRBV6-5 CASSYQEATNEKLFF
many TRBJ2-7 TRBV7-9 CASTKGAGGYEQYF
many TRBJ2-5 TRBV27 CASMKGKQETQYF
many TRBJ1-2 TRBV29-1 CSVLEDGLYGYTF
many TRBJ2-5 TRBV12-3/TRBV12-4 CASTLGSRMETQYF
many TRBJ1-1 TRBV27 CASSFGRQTEAFF
many TRBJ1-5 TRBV12-3/TRBV12-4 CASSYGRGQPQHF
many TRBJ1-1 TRBV12-3/TRBV12-4 CASSSSGAGENTEAFF
many TRBJ1-2 TRBV27 CASSLTGSNYGYTF
many TRBJ2-3 TRBV7-8 CASITERGDRTDTQYF
- TRBJ2-2 TRBV27 CASSLEPVNTGELFF
- TRBJ2-3 TRBV7-2 CASSFPTSSDTQYF
- TRBJ2-7 TRBV5-6 CASSFGTLYEQYF
many TRBJ2-7 TRBV12-3/TRBV12-4 CASSLSLAEQYF
many TRBJ1-1 TRBV10-3 CAISVQSINTEAFF
many TRBJ1-1 TRBV12-3/TRBV12-4 CASSLTRGLTEAFF
many TRBJ1-2 TRBV12-3/TRBV12-4 CASSWTVDGYTF
few TRBJ2-3 TRBV12-3/TRBV12-4 CASSLVGADTQYF
many TRBJ2-6 TRBV29-1 CSVVIFQGGSGANVLTF
- TRBJ2-7 TRBV9 CASSPFGQGAHEQYF
few TRBJ2-5 TRBV7-8 CASSHHLRGETQYF
many TRBJ2-1 TRBV7-9 CASSRGLAGMSDNEQFF
many TRBJ1-3 TRBV4-3 CASSQSHAGTDGNTIYF
many TRBJ2-3 TRBV7-9 CASSSGLATDTQYF
many TRBJ2-1 TRBV7-2 CASSFFPRTAYQIF
many TRBJ2-2 TRBV27 CASSFGLAGELFF
many TRBJ2-1 TRBV27 CASSPILAGGPFEQFF
many TRBJ2-7 TRBV20-1 CSARARVGYEQYF
many TRBJ1-1 TRBV10-3 CAISDDRGNTEAFF
many TRBJ1-1 TRBV5-1 CASSLYPGAIVAEAFF
few TRBJ2-1 TRBV7-9 CASRATGGLSHEQFF
- TRBJ1-2 TRBV11-2 CASNPGGGANYGYTF
many TRBJ1-2 TRBV5-6 CATPRIRYGYTF
many TRBJ2-3 TRBV27 CASSWGTSGSDTQYF
few TRBJ2-3 TRBV28 CASSWEDRRTDTQYF
- TRBJ2-7 TRBV27 CASSFTIRWEEQYF
few TRBJ1-1 TRBV10-1 CAASIGVGTEAFF
few TRBJ2-2 TRBV12-3/TRBV12-4 CASSFIRGGLFF
- TRBJ1-2 TRBV7-2 CASSLFLDGYTF
many TRBJ2-7 TRBV7-2 CASSQWNAGIYEQYF
many TRBJ2-7 TRBV9 CASSPRGGHYEQYF
few TRBJ2-7 TRBV7-2 CASSLYGSKEEQYF